The T cell receptor (beta chain) under discussion was sequenced for a study of blood T cell repertoires in COVID-19 (dated by TCRdb to 2019 to 2021). In the study overall: Samples from collaborators originated in the United States, Italy and Spain and spanned both the acute and convalescent phases of COVID-19. A de-identified subject ID, COVID-19 status, age in years and sex were almost always included in the sample metadata. A freely available public database, intended as a resource for researchers studying the immune response to SARS-CoV-2, is where the repertoires were released. Where HLA class I and class II types were available, the types were taken from metadata supplied by the sample provider, not from assay-based typing. The material from the prospective study consisted of cDNA or gDNA derived from T cells, B-cell-depleted T cells, or PBMCs. The samples were drawn from two sources: the first 160 participants of the ongoing ImmuneRACE study, and approximately 1,300 subjects contributed by 6 global collaborators. Deeply sampled blood TCRbeta repertoires from subjects exposed to, actively infected with, or recovered from COVID-19 were included in the dataset. Study-wide conclusions, independent of this receptor: Clinical and demographic metadata were provided uncurated, with the amount varying by source and participant.

From its cysteine to its phenylalanine, the CDR3 spans 16 amino acids. The read is trimmed to its CDR3 DNA, 48 bases read in frame from base 1. As encoded in the germline V gene, CDR1 is SGHDT while CDR2 is YYEEEE. The V end loses 1 base and the J end loses 2 bases, and a stretch of 15 bases separates them. Whole blood was collected in K2EDTA tubes by collaborating institutions according to the institutions' own protocols. For TCRbeta analysis, collaborator samples were shipped as frozen whole blood, as isolated PBMCs, or as DNA extracted from either sample type. As to this clone: Which antigen it targets is not known. No much larger clone exists at a distance of one base, and base qualities are not known.

TCRbeta CDR3 regions were amplified from genomic DNA using the immunoSEQ Assay, a bias-controlled multiplex PCR. In the source study's methods: The number of nucleated cells in each sample was estimated from the amplification of reference gene primers within the assay. Sequence reads were collapsed and filtered to measure the absolute abundance of every unique TCRbeta CDR3 rearrangement. Productive Simpson clonality was computed per sample as the square root of Simpson's diversity index over productive rearrangements. TCRdb took over this immuneACCESS table, retaining in-frame rearrangements with V and J assigned. Such tables are incomplete; in checked studies, under half of the missing clones stem from an unresolved V gene, and the remainder is unexplained. Clonal size and the V and J genes are those of that table, whereas D and trimming came from the DNA. Counted in this sample were 150,000 to 190,000 clones; 80% to 90% of them appeared once. Under 2.5% of the sample goes to the ten largest clones.

The TCR sequence derives from a woman in her 70s with acute or convalescent COVID-19. Sequenced: peripheral blood. The rearrangement joined TRBV5-6 to TRBJ2-5; TRBD1 might be the D gene, on 5 matching bases. The DNA reads as follows: TGTGCCAGCAGCTTGTACGACAGACCATCACAAGAGACCCAGTACTTC. This gives the protein CASSLYDRPSQETQYF.